This paragraph reports one T cell receptor (beta chain). No antigen is known for it. This record comes from a study of shared clonotypes between healthy human individuals. Study results and caveats: Only blood was sampled; tissue repertoires likely differ. Rarefaction analysis demonstrated incomplete sorted-subset sequencing notwithstanding large depth. Relative to clonotypes present in all four donors, those not shared had lower generation probabilities.

CD8 cells classed as naive were CD45RO-negative and positively selected for CCR7, excluding terminally differentiated effector memory CD45RA+ cells. The CDR3 consists of 15 residues. CDR1 is MNHNS and CDR2 is SASEGT in the germline V gene. With V trimmed by 5 bases and J by 7 bases, 8 bases remained unmatched. Several immunoSEQ plates received, in even portions, the genomic DNA of each subset. Clones were read by immunoSEQ multiplex PCR, and TCRdb kept only the in-frame ones, dropping some. Altogether some 600,000 clones are present, roughly 96% being singletons, with the ten largest covering approximately 0.12%.

The origin of this receptor is a woman aged 25 to 39 in good health. Specimen: naive CD8+ T cells sorted from blood. This chain joins TRBV6-1 and TRBJ2-1, with TRBD2 identical over 10 bases. CDR3 nucleotide sequence: TGTGCCAGCAGTACCGGGACTAGCGCTTCAAATGAGCAGTTCTTC. Translated, it gives CASSTGTSASNEQFF.